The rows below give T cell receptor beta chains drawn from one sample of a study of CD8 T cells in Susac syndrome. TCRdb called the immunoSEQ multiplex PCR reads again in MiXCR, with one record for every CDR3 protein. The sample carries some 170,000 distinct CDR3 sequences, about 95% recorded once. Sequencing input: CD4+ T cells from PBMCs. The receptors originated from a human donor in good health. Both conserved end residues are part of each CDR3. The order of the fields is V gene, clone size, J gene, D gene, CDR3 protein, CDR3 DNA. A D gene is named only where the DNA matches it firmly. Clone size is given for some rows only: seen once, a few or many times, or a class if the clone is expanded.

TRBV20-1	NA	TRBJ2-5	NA	CSARDRSWYQETQYF	TGCAGTGCTAGAGACCGCTCATGGTACCAAGAGACCCAGTACTTC
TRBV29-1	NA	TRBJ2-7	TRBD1	CSVEGDSSREQYF	TGCAGCGTTGAAGGGGACAGTTCGAGGGAGCAGTACTTC
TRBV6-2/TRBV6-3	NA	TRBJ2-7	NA	CASNGQFYEQYF	TGTGCCAGCAACGGCCAGTTCTACGAGCAGTACTTC
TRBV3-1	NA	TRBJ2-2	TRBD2	CASTRTSGANTGELFF	TGTGCCAGCACCCGGACTAGCGGAGCGAACACCGGGGAGCTGTTTTTT
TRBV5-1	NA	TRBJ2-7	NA	CASSVGHRYEQYF	TGCGCCAGCAGCGTGGGACACCGGTACGAGCAGTACTTC
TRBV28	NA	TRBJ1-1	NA	CASKVGPREAFF	TGTGCCAGCAAAGTGGGACCCAGGGAAGCTTTCTTT
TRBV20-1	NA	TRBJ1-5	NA	CSARDQGSGSNQPQHF	TGCAGTGCTAGAGATCAGGGGAGCGGGAGCAATCAGCCCCAGCATTTT
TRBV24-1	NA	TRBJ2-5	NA	CATSGAAETQYF	TGTGCCACCAGTGGTGCTGCGGAGACCCAGTACTTC
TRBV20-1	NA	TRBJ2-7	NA	CSASRIGQYEQYF	TGCAGTGCTAGTCGTATTGGACAGTACGAGCAGTACTTC
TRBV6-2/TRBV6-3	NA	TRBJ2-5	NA	CASRSEETQYF	TGTGCCAGCAGATCCGAGGAGACCCAGTACTTC
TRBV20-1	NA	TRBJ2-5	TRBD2	CSAPSGRALAETQYF	TGCAGTGCCCCGAGCGGGAGGGCCCTCGCAGAGACCCAGTACTTC
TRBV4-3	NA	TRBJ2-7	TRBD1	CASSLMTGTGSSEQYF	TGCGCCAGCAGCCTCATGACCGGGACAGGGTCTTCCGAGCAGTACTTC
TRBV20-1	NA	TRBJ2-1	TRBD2	CSARESGISHNEQFF	TGCAGTGCTAGAGAAAGCGGGATTTCTCACAATGAGCAGTTCTTC
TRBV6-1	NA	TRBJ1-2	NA	CASSPLRGPGRNYGYTF	TGTGCCAGCAGTCCCCTGCGCGGTCCGGGGAGGAACTATGGCTACACCTTC
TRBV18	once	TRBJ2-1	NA	CASSTRGQYNEQFF	TGTGCCAGCTCAACTAGGGGACAATACAATGAGCAGTTCTTC
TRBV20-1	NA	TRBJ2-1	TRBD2	CSASSGRADNEQFF	TGCAGTGCTAGTAGCGGGAGGGCCGACAATGAGCAGTTCTTC
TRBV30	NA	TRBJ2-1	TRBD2	CAWAPGLAYNEQFF	TGTGCCTGGGCGCCGGGACTAGCGTACAATGAGCAGTTCTTC
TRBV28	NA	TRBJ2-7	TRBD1	CASSLGTGTHEQYF	TGTGCCAGCAGTTTAGGGACAGGAACCCACGAGCAGTACTTC
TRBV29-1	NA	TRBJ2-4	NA	CSVGDRLAKNIQYF	TGCAGCGTTGGCGACCGGTTAGCCAAAAACATTCAGTACTTC
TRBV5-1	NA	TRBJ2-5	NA	CASSLAGTNQETQYF	TGCGCCAGCAGCTTGGCCGGGACAAACCAAGAGACCCAGTACTTC
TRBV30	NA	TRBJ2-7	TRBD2	CAWVGTSSIYEQYF	TGTGCCTGGGTGGGGACTAGCTCCATCTACGAGCAGTACTTC
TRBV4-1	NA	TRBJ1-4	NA	CASSQQEQALGKLFF	TGCGCCAGCAGCCAACAGGAACAGGCCTTGGGAAAACTGTTTTTT
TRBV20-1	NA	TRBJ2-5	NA	CSATGRLETQYF	TGCAGTGCCACAGGGAGACTGGAGACCCAGTACTTC
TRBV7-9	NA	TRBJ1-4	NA	CASSFSSSNEKLFF	TGTGCCAGCAGCTTCTCGTCGTCTAATGAAAAACTGTTTTTT
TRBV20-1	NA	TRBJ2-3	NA	CSARRQPADTQYF	TGCAGTGCTAGGAGACAGCCTGCAGATACGCAGTATTTT
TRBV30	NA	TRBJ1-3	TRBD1	CAWTGGTGNTIYF	TGTGCCTGGACAGGGGGTACGGGAAACACCATATATTTT
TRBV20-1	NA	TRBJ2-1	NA	CSARDLGKTGNEQFF	TGCAGTGCTAGAGATTTGGGGAAGACGGGGAATGAGCAGTTCTTC
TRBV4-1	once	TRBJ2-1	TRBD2	CASSRWTSALNEQFF	TGCGCCAGCAGCCGCTGGACTAGCGCGCTGAACGAGCAGTTCTTC
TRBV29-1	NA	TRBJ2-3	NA	CSVSLEQGTQYF	TGCAGCGTTTCTCTCGAGCAGGGTACGCAGTATTTT
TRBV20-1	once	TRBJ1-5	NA	CSASEGGRNQPQHF	TGCAGTGCCTCCGAGGGGGGACGGAATCAGCCCCAGCATTTT
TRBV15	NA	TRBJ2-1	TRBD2	CATSRSGRQGDEQFF	TGTGCCACCAGCAGAAGCGGGAGGCAAGGAGATGAGCAGTTCTTC
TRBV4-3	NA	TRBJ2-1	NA	CASSQDRSEQFF	TGCGCCAGCAGCCAGGACCGGAGTGAGCAGTTCTTC
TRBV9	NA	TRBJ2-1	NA	CASSAEGRPYNEQFF	TGTGCCAGCAGCGCCGAGGGTCGCCCCTACAATGAGCAGTTCTTC
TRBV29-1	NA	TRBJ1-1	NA	CSATTRSNTEAFF	TGCAGCGCCACGACCCGTTCGAACACTGAAGCTTTCTTT
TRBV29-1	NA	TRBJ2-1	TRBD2	CSVGLAGVSSYNEQFF	TGCAGCGTTGGACTAGCGGGAGTGAGCTCCTACAATGAGCAGTTCTTC
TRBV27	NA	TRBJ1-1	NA	CASSFVGMNTEAFF	TGTGCCAGCAGTTTCGTGGGCATGAACACTGAAGCTTTCTTT
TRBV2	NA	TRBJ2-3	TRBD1	CASRTPTGGDTQYF	TGTGCCAGCAGAACCCCGACAGGGGGAGATACGCAGTATTTT
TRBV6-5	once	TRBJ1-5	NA	CASSRTAYSNQPQHF	TGTGCCAGCAGTAGGACAGCCTATAGCAATCAGCCCCAGCATTTT
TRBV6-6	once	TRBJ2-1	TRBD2	CASNIRGGVHEQFF	TGTGCCAGCAACATACGGGGAGGGGTACATGAGCAGTTCTTC
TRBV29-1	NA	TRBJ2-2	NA	CSVVVGGGANTGELFF	TGCAGCGTTGTAGTTGGAGGAGGGGCGAACACCGGGGAGCTGTTTTTT
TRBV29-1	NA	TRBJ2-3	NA	CSVEDPVERDTQYF	TGCAGCGTTGAAGATCCGGTAGAAAGAGATACGCAGTATTTT
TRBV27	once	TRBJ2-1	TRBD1	CASSPRVRDRAYNEQFF	TGTGCCAGCAGTCCACGGGTCCGGGACAGGGCATACAATGAGCAGTTCTTC
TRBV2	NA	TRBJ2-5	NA	CASSALGAVVETQYF	TGTGCCAGCAGTGCACTGGGGGCCGTCGTAGAGACCCAGTACTTC
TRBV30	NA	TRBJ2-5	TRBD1	CAWRNRGNNLQETQYF	TGTGCCTGGCGCAACAGGGGGAATAATTTACAAGAGACCCAGTACTTC
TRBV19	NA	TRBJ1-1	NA	CASSSVEVRTEAFF	TGTGCCAGTAGTAGTGTGGAGGTCAGAACTGAAGCTTTCTTT
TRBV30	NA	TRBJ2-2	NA	CAWREDRTTGELFF	TGTGCCTGGAGAGAGGACAGAACGACCGGGGAGCTGTTTTTT
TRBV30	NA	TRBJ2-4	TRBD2	CAWKASGRRLVKNIQYF	TGTGCCTGGAAAGCTAGCGGGAGGCGATTAGTCAAAAACATTCAGTACTTC
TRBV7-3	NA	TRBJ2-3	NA	CASSLIYTDTQYF	TGTGCCAGCAGCTTAATTTACACAGATACGCAGTATTTT
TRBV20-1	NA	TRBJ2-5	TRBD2	CSAPGEGPRETQYF	TGCAGTGCTCCGGGGGAGGGCCCTCGGGAGACCCAGTACTTC
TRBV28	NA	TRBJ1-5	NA	CASSSAESRGRGNQPQHF	TGTGCCAGCAGTTCAGCCGAAAGTCGCGGTCGGGGCAATCAGCCCCAGCATTTT
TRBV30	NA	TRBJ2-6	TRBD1	CASPTGGSSGANVLTF	TGTGCCAGTCCGACAGGGGGTAGCTCTGGGGCCAACGTCCTGACTTTC
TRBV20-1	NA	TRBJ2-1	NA	CSASRGTYNEQFF	TGCAGTGCTAGTCGCGGAACCTACAATGAGCAGTTCTTC
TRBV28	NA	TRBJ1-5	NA	CASSLGQPQHF	TGTGCCAGCAGTTTGGGTCAGCCCCAGCATTTT
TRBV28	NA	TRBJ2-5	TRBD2	CASSPWTSGKYQETQYF	TGTGCCAGCAGTCCGTGGACTAGCGGGAAGTACCAAGAGACCCAGTACTTC
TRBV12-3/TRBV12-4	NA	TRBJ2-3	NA	CASRPPGASFTDTQYF	TGTGCCAGCAGGCCTCCGGGGGCCTCCTTCACAGATACGCAGTATTTT
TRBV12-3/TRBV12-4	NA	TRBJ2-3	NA	CASSLEGMGDTDTQYF	TGTGCCAGCAGTTTAGAGGGGATGGGGGACACAGATACGCAGTATTTT